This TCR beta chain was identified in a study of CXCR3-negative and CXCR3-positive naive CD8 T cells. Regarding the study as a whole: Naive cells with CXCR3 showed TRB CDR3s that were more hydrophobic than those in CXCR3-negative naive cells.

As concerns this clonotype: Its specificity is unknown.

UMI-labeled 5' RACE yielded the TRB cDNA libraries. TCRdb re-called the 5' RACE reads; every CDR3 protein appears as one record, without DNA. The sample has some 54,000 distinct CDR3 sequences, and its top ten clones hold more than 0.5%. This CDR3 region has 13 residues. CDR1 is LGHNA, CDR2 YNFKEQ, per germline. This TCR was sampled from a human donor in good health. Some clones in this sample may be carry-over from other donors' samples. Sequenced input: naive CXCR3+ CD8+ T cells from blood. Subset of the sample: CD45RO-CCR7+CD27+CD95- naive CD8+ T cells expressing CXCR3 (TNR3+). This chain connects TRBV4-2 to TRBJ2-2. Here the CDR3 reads CASSQEGYWELFF.